This T cell receptor (beta chain) is drawn from a study of blood T cell repertoires in COVID-19. Study-level information: The United States, Italy and Spain provided the acute and convalescent COVID-19 samples. Sample material is recorded as cDNA or gDNA derived from T cells, B-cell-depleted T cells, or PBMCs.

How the authors handled the data: Amplifying reference gene primers gave estimates of nucleated cell counts. Sequencing used immunoSEQ multiplex PCR; TCRdb keeps in-frame clones, though not all of them. V, J and clone size are taken as reported in that table, and D and trimming were inferred from the DNA itself. Here the sample spans tens of thousands of clones, 70% to 80% being singletons. CDR1 is SGHVS, CDR2 FQNEAQ, per germline. The CDR3 totals 15 residues. Trimming removed 5 bases at V and 3 bases at J, with 17 bases between. In its sample, this clone was seen once. This TCR derives from a human donor in a cohort sampled during active COVID-19. The sample consisted of peripheral blood. This chain links TRBV7-8 with TRBJ2-7, with D perhaps assigned TRBD1 or TRBD2 (5 bases each). In nucleotides, the CDR3 is TGTGCCAGCAGCCGAGGGACGGAGACTAACTACGAGCAGTACTTC. Its protein is CASSRGTETNYEQYF.